This record concerns one T cell receptor beta chain sequence. What it binds is not known. This record comes from a study of identical twins. Broader study findings: Beta clonotypes that were abundant in cord blood contained fewer insertions, a pattern absent from memory repertoires. An excess of low generation probability was shown by twin-shared out-of-frame alpha sequences.

J gave up 8 bases and V 5 bases, and 9 bases lay outside the gene matches. Looked up from germline, CDR1 is MNHEY and CDR2 is SVGEGT. The CDR3 extends over 15 amino acids. From the 5' RACE reads, TCRdb called clonotypes with MiXCR, one entry per CDR3 protein. Among some 210,000 distinct CDR3 sequences listed, 15% were seen once. This sample also belongs to another study, concerning T cells expressing NK-cell markers. From that study: Underlying the TCR beta repertoires were sorted CD3+CD56+NKG2C+, CD3+CD56+NKG2C- and CD3+CD56-NKG2C+ T cells. One of the eight sequenced donors was seronegative, whereas the other seven were HCMV-seropositive.

The specimen sequenced was CD8+ T cells sorted from blood. The receptor comes from a woman in her late teens or twenties in good health. The V and J genes are TRBV6-2 or TRBV6-3 and TRBJ2-1; 10 bases are shared with TRBD2. CDR3 sequence: CASSSPRLAGYEQFF. DNA for the CDR3: TGTGCCAGCAGTAGTCCTCGACTAGCGGGCTATGAGCAGTTCTTC.